Presented here are 16 T cell receptor beta chains from one specimen sequenced in a study of T cells in Graves' hyperthyroidism and ophthalmopathy. Amplification of TCR beta CDR3 regions used RNA as the template. HTBI primers were used for first-round RT-PCR of the TCR CDR3. TCRdb processed the multiplex PCR reads anew with MiXCR; each CDR3 protein has one entry. The repertoire includes 600,000 to 650,000 distinct CDR3 sequences, about 16% of them detected once, and over 3.5% sits in the top ten. The sequenced sample consisted of blood. These TCRs come from a woman aged 25 to 39 with Graves' hyperthyroidism.

In this sample, this clonotype turned up a few times. The chain couples TRBV7-2 to TRBJ2-7; the match to TRBD2 covers 14 bases. This CDR3 is 18 amino acids long. Germline CDR1 reads SGHTA; CDR2 reads FQGNSA. After removal of 3 bases from V and 0 bases from J, the junction contained 7 bases not matched to a gene. CDR3 nucleotides: TGTGCCAGCAGCTTTCCGACTAGCGGGAGGGAGAGCTCCTACGAGCAGTACTTC. It is translated as CASSFPTSGRESSYEQYF.

This clonotype occurred a few times. The V call is TRBV18, the J call TRBJ2-1; the match to TRBD2 covers 8 bases. CDR1 KGHSH and CDR2 LQKENI come from the germline V gene. The CDR3 is 15 amino acids. After removal of 5 bases from V and 1 base from J, the junction contained 4 bases not matched to a gene. The CDR3 here is CASSFSGKSYNEQFF. The CDR3 DNA is TGTGCCAGCTCATTTAGCGGGAAATCCTACAATGAGCAGTTCTTC.

This clonotype has at least ten counts. The chain combines TRBV2 with TRBJ2-3; D remains unclear. V shed 6 bases and J shed 1 base, with 2 bases lying between them. Per the germline V gene, CDR1 is SNHLY and CDR2 is FYNNEI. This CDR3 is 11 amino acids long. This CDR3 is CASRGTDTQYF. The CDR3 coding sequence is TGTGCCAGCAGGGGCACAGATACGCAGTATTTT.

This clonotype was counted a few times. The chain joins TRBV10-3 to TRBJ2-3; D is possibly TRBD2 (6 bases). Germline V lookup: CDR1 ENHRY, CDR2 SYGVKD. There are 15 residues in the CDR3. Trimming took 2 bases from V and 4 from J, leaving 13 bases between them. Here the CDR3 DNA reads TGTGCCATCAGTGAGCCAGGGACTTCCGCAGATACGCAGTATTTT. The encoded protein is CAISEPGTSADTQYF.

This chain links TRBV15 with TRBJ2-3; unclear D gene. The V end was cut by 5 bases, the J end by 0 bases, with 24 bases between. Germline lookup yields CDR1 LNHNV and CDR2 YYDKDF (reference sequence). There are 19 residues in the CDR3. The CDR3 DNA is TGTGCCACCAGCTATGCCATCTATCGGGCCCCCTCCAGCACAGATACGCAGTATTTT. Translating it yields CATSYAIYRAPSSTDTQYF.

This clonotype has more than one count but fewer than ten. V usage is TRBV28 and J usage is TRBJ1-5; D remains ambiguous. Germline CDR1 reads MDHEN; CDR2 reads SYDVKM. V lost 5 bases to trimming and J lost 5 bases, with 10 bases between them. The CDR3 is made up of 13 amino acids. The CDR3 nucleotides read TGTGCCAGCAGTCCCCCGACCTATCAGCCCCAGCATTTT. This sequence encodes CASSPPTYQPQHF. The full variable domain, completed using reference TRBV28 and TRBJ1-5, is DVKVTQSSRYLVKRTGEKVFLECVQDMDHENMFWYRQDPGLGLRLIYFSYDVKMKEKGDIPEGYSVSREKKERFSLILESASTNQTSMYLCASSPPTYQPQHFGDGTRLSIL.

This clonotype was found many times. The chain recombines TRBV6-1 with TRBJ2-7; TRBD1 is a possible D gene (5 bases). CDR3 length: 15 residues. Looked up from germline, CDR1 is MNHNS and CDR2 is SASEGT. Trimming left V 2 bases short and J 3 bases short, with 14 bases between. CDR3 in DNA: TGTGCCAGCAGTGAATTAGGGGTTGCGCACTACGAGCAGTACTTC. Translating it yields CASSELGVAHYEQYF.

This clonotype was seen many times. This chain links TRBV27 with TRBJ2-7; D uncertain. The length of the CDR3 is 17 residues. Germline assignment: CDR1 MNHEY and CDR2 SMNVEV (reference sequence). V gave up 8 bases and J gave up 0 bases, with 23 bases separating them. The CDR3 DNA reads as TGTGCCAGCGGTTACCGAGGCGTGATGGGCATCTCCTACGAGCAGTACTTC. It encodes CASGYRGVMGISYEQYF.

This clonotype was observed a few times. The chain combines TRBV19 with TRBJ1-5; TRBD1 matches 7 bases. The J segment lost 6 bases and the V segment lost 6 bases, leaving 8 bases of the junction unmatched. The length of the CDR3 is 14 residues. Per germline, CDR1 LNHDA and CDR2 SQIVND (reference sequence). The DNA for the CDR3 is TGTGCCAGTAGGGCGGGACAGTTGCTTCAGCCCCAGCATTTT. It specifies CASRAGQLLQPQHF.

The chain employs TRBV20-1 and TRBJ1-2, with 7 bases fitting TRBD1. V lost 5 bases and J lost 4; bases outside the gene matches: 4. Germline lookup yields CDR1 DFQATT and CDR2 SNEGSKA (reference sequence). This CDR3 contains 12 residues. CDR3 sequence reads: CSAPGTVYGYTF. DNA for the CDR3: TGCAGTGCTCCGGGGACAGTCTATGGCTACACCTTC.

This clonotype was counted a few times. J is TRBJ2-7 and V is TRBV20-1; 10 bases fit TRBD1. V dropped 3 bases and J dropped 7; count of bases not matched to a gene: 12. CDR3 length: 15 amino acids. Germline lookup yields CDR1 DFQATT and CDR2 SNEGSKA (reference sequence). The DNA of the CDR3 is TGCAGTGCTAGTGGGGGTCGCAGGGACAGGGGAGAGCAGTACTTC. It translates to CSASGGRRDRGEQYF.

The chain employs TRBV6-2 or TRBV6-3 and TRBJ2-7; maybe TRBD1 (6 bases). V lost 7 bases and J lost 0, with 16 bases in between. This CDR3 comprises 15 residues. Looked up from germline, CDR1 is MNHEY and CDR2 is SVGEGT. The CDR3 spells CASKFGGTSSYEQYF. DNA for the CDR3: TGTGCCAGCAAATTTGGTGGGACAAGCTCCTACGAGCAGTACTTC.

This clonotype was observed many times. The V gene is TRBV9, the J gene TRBJ2-3, with D possibly being TRBD1 (6 bases). Germline lookup yields CDR1 SGDLS and CDR2 YYNGEE. The length of the CDR3 is 15 residues. The V end lost 3 bases, the J end lost 1 base, and 12 bases lay between the germline ends. CDR3 in DNA: TGTGCCAGCAGCGGAACCAGGGGTGGCACAGATACGCAGTATTTT. Protein product: CASSGTRGGTDTQYF.

This clonotype was detected ten times or more. The rearrangement uses TRBV7-2 and TRBJ2-1, with 14 positions matching TRBD2. This CDR3 is 16 amino acids long. Germline trimming cut 7 bases from V and 10 bases from J; bases unmatched to any gene: 12. Germline V gives CDR1 SGHTA, CDR2 FQGNSA. The chain's CDR3 is CASNPPGLAGVGEQFF. For the CDR3, the DNA is TGTGCCAGCAACCCCCCGGGACTAGCGGGAGTTGGGGAGCAGTTCTTC.

The chain has TRBV6-2 or TRBV6-3 and TRBJ2-7; D possibly corresponds to TRBD2 (5 bases). V lost 0 bases and J 4 bases, leaving 13 bases between the germline ends. Germline CDR1 is MNHEY and CDR2 is SVGEGT. The CDR3 has 15 residues. The CDR3 spells CASSYSISEPYEQYF. CDR3 coding DNA: TGTGCCAGCAGTTACTCGATTAGCGAACCGTACGAGCAGTACTTC.

The rearrangement uses TRBV5-1 and TRBJ2-1; TRBD2 agrees at 10 bases. J was trimmed by 5 bases and V by 3 bases; bases with no gene match: 5. The CDR3 extends over 15 amino acids. Germline CDR1 is SGHRS and CDR2 is YFSETQ. Here the CDR3 reads CASSYQRGGHNEQFF. CDR3 nucleotide sequence: TGCGCCAGCAGCTACCAGCGGGGGGGCCACAATGAGCAGTTCTTC.